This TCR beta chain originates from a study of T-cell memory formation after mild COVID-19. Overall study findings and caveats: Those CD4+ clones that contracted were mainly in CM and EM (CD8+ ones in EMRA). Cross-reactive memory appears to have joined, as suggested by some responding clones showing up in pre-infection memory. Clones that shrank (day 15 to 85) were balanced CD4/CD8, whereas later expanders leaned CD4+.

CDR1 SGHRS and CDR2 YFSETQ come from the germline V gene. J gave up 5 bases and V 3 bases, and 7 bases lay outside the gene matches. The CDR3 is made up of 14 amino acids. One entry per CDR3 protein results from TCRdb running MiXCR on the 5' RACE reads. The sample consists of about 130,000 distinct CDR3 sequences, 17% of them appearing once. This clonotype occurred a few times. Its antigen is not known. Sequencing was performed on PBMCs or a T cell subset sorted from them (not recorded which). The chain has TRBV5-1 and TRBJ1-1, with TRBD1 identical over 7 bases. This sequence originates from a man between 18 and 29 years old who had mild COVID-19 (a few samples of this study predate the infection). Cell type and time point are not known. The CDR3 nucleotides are TGCGCCAGCAGCTCCGACAGGGTTGGTACTGAAGCTTTCTTT. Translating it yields CASSSDRVGTEAFF.